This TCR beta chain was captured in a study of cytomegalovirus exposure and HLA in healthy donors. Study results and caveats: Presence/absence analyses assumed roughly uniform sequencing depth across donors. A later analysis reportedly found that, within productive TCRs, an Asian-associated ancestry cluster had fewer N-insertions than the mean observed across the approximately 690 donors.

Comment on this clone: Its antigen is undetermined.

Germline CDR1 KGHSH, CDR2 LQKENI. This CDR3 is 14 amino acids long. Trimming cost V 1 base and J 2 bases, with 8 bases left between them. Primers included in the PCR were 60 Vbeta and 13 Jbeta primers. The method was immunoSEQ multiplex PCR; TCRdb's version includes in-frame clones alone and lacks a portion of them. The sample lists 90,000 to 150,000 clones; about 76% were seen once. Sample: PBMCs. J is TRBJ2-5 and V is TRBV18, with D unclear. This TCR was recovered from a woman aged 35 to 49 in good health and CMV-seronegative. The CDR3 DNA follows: TGTGCCAGCTCACCACAAGAACTGCAAGAGACCCAGTACTTC. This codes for CASSPQELQETQYF.